These 17 T cell receptor beta chains were all obtained from the same sample, sequenced in a study of blood T cell repertoires in COVID-19. Produced via immunoSEQ multiplex PCR; TCRdb's table is partial and in-frame only. The data hold under 80,000 clones, with 83% observed a single time. The sample taken for sequencing was peripheral blood. The receptors here all came from a woman aged 60-70 years with acute or convalescent COVID-19.

The V call is TRBV2, the J call TRBJ1-1; 9 nucleotides align to TRBD1. Germline assignment: CDR1 SNHLY and CDR2 FYNNEI. CDR3 length equals 15 residues. Trimming cost V 5 bases and J 0 bases; bases outside gene matches: 4. CDR3 bases: TGTGCCAGCAGTCGGGACAGGGTCTTGAACACTGAAGCTTTCTTT. It encodes CASSRDRVLNTEAFF.

The chain recombines TRBV11-2 with TRBJ1-6; 7 nucleotides match TRBD1. This CDR3 comprises 15 residues. Germline values: CDR1 SGHAT, CDR2 FQNNGV. The junction had 3 bases not matched to a gene; V was cut back by 1 base and J by 6 bases. CDR3 loop: CASSLGAGGNSPLHF. The CDR3 DNA follows: TGTGCCAGCAGCTTAGGGGCAGGGGGTAATTCACCCCTCCACTTT.

CDR3 DNA sequence: TGCAGCTCCCGACAGGGAACTGAAGCTTTCTTT. Protein product: CSSRQGTEAFF. The chain employs TRBV29-1 and TRBJ1-1; 7 nucleotides agree with TRBD1. V gave up 8 bases and J gave up 5 bases; unmatched junction bases: 5. The V gene's germline CDR1 is SQVTM and CDR2 ANQGSEA. The CDR3 has 11 residues.

This chain uses TRBV7-2 with TRBJ1-2, with TRBD1 identical over 8 bases. The germline CDR1 and CDR2 sequences are SGHTA and FQGNSA. The V segment lost 5 bases and the J segment 5 bases; nucleotides outside the gene matches: 7. CDR3 length: 14 amino acids. The CDR3 nucleotides read TGTGCCAGCAGCCCCACGGACAGGGAATATGGCTACACCTTC. Its protein product is CASSPTDREYGYTF.

CDR3 nucleotides: TGTGCCAGTAGTGTCAGGGGGCACGATGGCTACACCTTC. Protein: CASSVRGHDGYTF. V usage is TRBV19 and J usage is TRBJ1-2; 8 bases line up with TRBD1. CDR1 is LNHDA and CDR2 is SQIVND in the germline V gene (reference sequence). CDR3 length: 13 residues. Germline trimming cut 5 bases from V and 6 bases from J; bases unmatched to any gene: 5.

The chain has TRBV3-1 (or the pseudogene TRBV3-2) and TRBJ2-1; 8 bases map to TRBD2. Germline loops: CDR1 LGHDT, CDR2 YNNKEL (reference sequence). CDR3 length: 14 residues. V lost 5 bases and J lost 4; bases outside the gene matches: 4. The CDR3 nucleotides are TGTGCCAGCAGCTTAATAGCGGGGTACAATGAGCAGTTCTTC. Translating gives CASSLIAGYNEQFF.

This chain links TRBV7-3 with TRBJ1-2; tentatively, D is TRBD1 (6 bases). Germline V CDR1 and CDR2: SGHTA, FQGTGA. This CDR3 contains 15 residues. Trimming took 5 bases from V and 2 from J, leaving 15 bases between them. CDR3 residues: CASSPSGTQNYGYTF. The CDR3 DNA follows: TGTGCCAGCAGCCCATCCGGGACACAGAACTATGGCTACACCTTC.

The chain links TRBV5-6 to TRBJ1-5; 8 bases map to TRBD1. Trimming removed 6 bases from V and 2 bases from J; junction bases left unmatched: 7. The CDR3 spans 15 residues. Per the germline V gene, CDR1 is SGHDT and CDR2 is YYEEEE. For the CDR3, the DNA is TGTGCCAGCACTCAACTGGGACAGGGCAATCAGCCCCAGCATTTT. As protein: CASTQLGQGNQPQHF.

The CDR3 DNA is TGTGCCAGCAGCAAAGGGGCCAGAGCCCAAACTAATGAAAAACTGTTTTTT. Protein sequence: CASSKGARAQTNEKLFF. J is TRBJ1-4 and V is TRBV21-1; the listed D gene, TRBD1, was not tested against the DNA. TRBV21-1 is an annotated pseudogene. The CDR3 runs 17 residues.

This clone has a handful of counts. The chain links TRBV11-3 to TRBJ1-1; D ambiguous. This CDR3 has 13 amino acids. V was shortened by 5 bases and J by 1 base, with 8 bases between the two germline ends. CDR1 SGHNT and CDR2 YENEEA come from the germline V gene. The CDR3 spells CASSPTGNTEAFF. The CDR3 DNA is TGTGCCAGCAGCCCGACGGGGAACACTGAAGCTTTCTTT.

This chain uses TRBV5-1 with TRBJ1-4; the D is unclear. The V gene lost 0 bases and the J gene lost 6 bases, with 12 bases spanning the gap. The CDR3 extends over 15 amino acids. Germline V gene lookup returns CDR1 SGHRS and CDR2 YFSETQ. The CDR3 sequence: CASSLDSLRHEKLFF. The CDR3, as DNA: TGCGCCAGCAGCTTGGATTCATTGCGGCATGAAAAACTGTTTTTT.

J is TRBJ2-7 and V is TRBV2; 8 bases line up with TRBD1. The ends lost 3 bases at V and 7 bases at J; junction bases unmatched: 11. The CDR3 is 15 amino acids. Germline lookup yields CDR1 SNHLY and CDR2 FYNNEI. The CDR3 DNA reads TGTGCCAGCAGTGACCAGACCAGGGGGCGATCTGAGCAGTACTTC. The encoded protein is CASSDQTRGRSEQYF.

This clone has a handful of counts. The gene calls are TRBV9 and TRBJ2-2, with D perhaps TRBD1 (6 bases). Germline V gene lookup returns CDR1 SGDLS and CDR2 YYNGEE. This CDR3 region has 15 residues. Trimming left V 0 bases short and J 4 bases short, with 10 bases between. The CDR3: CASSVAGVGTGELFF. In DNA, the CDR3 is TGTGCCAGCAGCGTAGCAGGGGTCGGCACCGGGGAGCTGTTTTTT.

This clone was detected only a few times. The chain has TRBV29-1 and TRBJ2-7; TRBD1 is a possible D gene (6 bases). This CDR3 has 12 amino acids. V was pared by 3 bases and J by 7 bases, with 13 bases between. Germline values: CDR1 SQVTM, CDR2 ANQGSEA. The CDR3 loop reads CSVENRVREQYF. The CDR3 DNA reads TGCAGCGTTGAGAACAGGGTGAGAGAGCAGTACTTC.

This chain connects TRBV7-2 to TRBJ1-4; 7 bases fit TRBD1. CDR3 length: 13 residues. J gave up 10 bases and V 5 bases, and 7 bases lay outside the gene matches. Germline V CDR1 and CDR2: SGHTA, FQGNSA. Here the CDR3 DNA reads TGTGCCAGCAGCCAAACCCCAGGGGGAAAACTGTTTTTT. The encoded protein is CASSQTPGGKLFF.

This chain links TRBV11-2 with TRBJ1-1, with 11 bases aligning to TRBD1. The CDR3 totals 15 residues. Germline assignment: CDR1 SGHAT and CDR2 FQNNGV. V was clipped by 5 bases and J by 1 base; unmatched bases: 3. CDR3 in amino acids: CASSPGQGANTEAFF. CDR3 DNA sequence: TGTGCCAGCAGCCCCGGACAGGGGGCGAACACTGAAGCTTTCTTT.

This clone was counted a single time. V and J are TRBV5-6 and TRBJ2-7; tentative D call: TRBD1 (5 bases). The CDR3 is made up of 13 amino acids. Trimming removed 4 bases from V and 5 bases from J, with 13 bases in between. Per the germline V gene, CDR1 is SGHDT and CDR2 is YYEEEE. This CDR3 is CASSRIGADEQYF. CDR3 DNA: TGTGCCAGCAGCAGGATTGGGGCGGACGAGCAGTACTTC.